The 32 T cell receptor beta chains in this list originate from one sample, sequenced in a study of regulatory T cells in long-lasting Graves disease. Sequencing libraries for TCR beta were prepared with iRepertoire HTBI primers and Arm-PCR of CDR3 regions. TCRdb used MiXCR to reprocess the multiplex PCR reads, holding one entry per CDR3 protein. Seen here are about 450,000 distinct CDR3 sequences, about a quarter observed once, and the top ten hold roughly 30%. Described time point: persistent/refractory GD, antithyroid drugs over 5 years with positive TRAb. RNA extracted from PBMCs served as the sequencing template. The sample in question was peripheral blood mononuclear cells (PBMCs), obtained when the disease was refractory, from a patient treated with antithyroid drugs. The receptors derive from a female donor with Graves disease.

This clonotype was counted a few times. The V gene is TRBV19, the J gene TRBJ2-3; no clear D. The CDR3 is 12 residues long. From germline, CDR1 is LNHDA and CDR2 SQIVND (reference sequence). The V and J ends lost 3 bases and 4 bases respectively, with 5 bases between them. CDR3 loop: CASSISPDTQYF. In DNA, the CDR3 is TGTGCCAGTAGTATCTCCCCAGATACGCAGTATTTT.

In its sample, this clonotype was seen a few times. The CDR3, as DNA: TGTGCCAGCTCCACCGGAGGGCAGGGCGAGCAGTACTTC. Translated, it gives CASSTGGQGEQYF. This chain joins TRBV25-1 and TRBJ2-7, with D perhaps matching TRBD2 (6 bases). V lost 8 bases and J lost 6, with 17 bases in between. The CDR3 is made up of 13 amino acids. The germline V gene encodes CDR1 MGHDK and CDR2 SYGVNS.

This chain's CDR3 is CASSGGTGGLPAFF. As DNA, the CDR3 is TGTGCCAGCAGCGGAGGGACAGGGGGTTTACCAGCTTTCTTT. The chain carries TRBV7-2 and TRBJ1-1; 11 bases are shared with TRBD1. The junction had 9 bases not matched to a gene; V was cut back by 5 bases and J by 10 bases. CDR1 and CDR2 (germline): SGHTA, FQGNSA. The CDR3 extends over 14 amino acids.

The chain recombines TRBV30 with TRBJ1-1, with D perhaps matching TRBD1 (5 bases). Germline CDR1 and CDR2: GTSNPN and SVGIG (reference sequence). Deletions cut 4 bases from V and 4 bases from J, with 10 bases between. The CDR3 runs 12 residues. DNA for the CDR3: TGTGCCTGGAACGGCAGGGTCACTGAAGCTTTCTTT. The encoded protein is CAWNGRVTEAFF.

This clonotype showed up many times. This chain links TRBV12-3 or TRBV12-4 with TRBJ1-2; TRBD1 matches 8 bases. This CDR3 is 15 amino acids long. V gave up 5 bases and J gave up 4 bases; unmatched junction bases: 9. The CDR3 spells CASSIQGGLAYGYTF. The CDR3 bases are TGTGCCAGCAGTATACAGGGGGGACTTGCCTATGGCTACACCTTC.

This clonotype was observed many times. The chain is built from TRBV2 and TRBJ1-5; 7 nucleotides align to TRBD1. CDR1 and CDR2 from the germline V gene are SNHLY and FYNNEI. The trim removed 6 bases at V and 2 bases at J, leaving 4 bases unmatched. This CDR3 contains 14 residues. CDR3 in DNA: TGTGCCAGCAGCGTTACAGGGGGCAATCAGCCCCAGCATTTT. It codes for CASSVTGGNQPQHF.

The CDR3 region has the DNA TGTGCCAGTAGTATTGGGACCGACAGAAGAATTGAAAAACTGTTTTTT. Protein product: CASSIGTDRRIEKLFF. The gene calls are TRBV19 and TRBJ1-4, with TRBD1 as a possible D gene (5 bases). V lost 3 bases and J 7 bases, leaving 18 bases between the germline ends. Per germline, CDR1 LNHDA and CDR2 SQIVND (reference sequence). The CDR3 covers 16 residues. Full variable domain (missing parts from reference TRBV19 and TRBJ1-4): DGGITQSPKYLFRKEGQNVTLSCEQNLNHDAMYWYRQDPGQGLRLIYYSQIVNDFQKGDIAEGYSVSREKKESFPLTVTSAQKNPTAFYLCASSIGTDRRIEKLFFGSGTQLSVL.

The chain is built from TRBV12-3 or TRBV12-4 and TRBJ2-7, with D hard to call. V shed 2 bases and J shed 4 bases, with 12 bases lying between them. The CDR3 consists of 14 residues. The CDR3 nucleotides read TGTGCCAGCAGTTTACATGGCACAAGATACGAGCAGTACTTC. Its translation is CASSLHGTRYEQYF.

The rearrangement links TRBV12-3 or TRBV12-4 to TRBJ2-2, with D possibly being TRBD1 or TRBD2 (5 bases each). V lost 0 bases to trimming and J lost 0 bases, with 11 bases between them. The CDR3 is made up of 17 amino acids. DNA for the CDR3: TGTGCCAGCAGTTTAGCGCTTGGGGGAGCGAACACCGGGGAGCTGTTTTTT. Translation gives CASSLALGGANTGELFF.

This clonotype was recorded at least ten times. The rearrangement uses TRBV15 and TRBJ1-1; no clear D. The CDR3 covers 17 residues. Trimming removed 0 bases at V and 1 base at J, with 15 bases between. Germline CDR1 and CDR2: LNHNV and YYDKDF (reference sequence). CDR3 sequence (DNA): TGTGCCACCAGCAGAGAAGGCCCCGGACGGAGGAACACTGAAGCTTTCTTT. Its translation is CATSREGPGRRNTEAFF.

This clonotype occurred a few times. V gene TRBV12-3 or TRBV12-4 combines with J gene TRBJ2-7, with TRBD2 identical over 13 bases. This CDR3 is built from 18 residues. V trimming: 3 bases; J trimming: 5 bases; junction bases outside the gene matches: 13. The CDR3: CASSLHQGLAGQLNEQYF. The CDR3 DNA is TGTGCCAGCAGTTTGCACCAGGGACTAGCGGGACAACTCAACGAGCAGTACTTC.

This clonotype came up many times. This rearrangement joins TRBV5-1 to TRBJ2-3; D call uncertain. The V and J ends lost 0 bases and 0 bases respectively, with 8 bases between them. The CDR3 loop spans 15 amino acids. The germline CDR1 and CDR2 sequences are SGHRS and YFSETQ. CDR3: CASSLDGSSTDTQYF. The CDR3 DNA reads TGCGCCAGCAGCTTGGACGGATCTAGCACAGATACGCAGTATTTT.

Ten or more counts support this clonotype. This sequence joins TRBV5-1 and TRBJ1-1; a possible D gene is TRBD1 (6 bases). The CDR3 extends over 15 amino acids. V gave up 4 bases and J gave up 0 bases, with 13 bases separating them. Germline V gene lookup returns CDR1 SGHRS and CDR2 YFSETQ. CDR3 sequence (DNA): TGCGCCAGCAGCACCATCGACAGGCTGAACACTGAAGCTTTCTTT. Its protein product is CASSTIDRLNTEAFF.

This clonotype showed up just a few times. This chain uses TRBV19 with TRBJ1-5; D is possibly TRBD1 (5 bases). The V end was cut by 7 bases, the J end by 3 bases, with 7 bases between. Germline V lookup: CDR1 LNHDA, CDR2 SQIVND (reference sequence). The CDR3 is 12 amino acids. CDR3 protein: CASKGFNQPQHF. In DNA form, the CDR3 reads TGTGCCAGTAAGGGGTTCAATCAGCCCCAGCATTTT. Full variable domain (remainder filled in from reference TRBV19 and TRBJ1-5): DGGITQSPKYLFRKEGQNVTLSCEQNLNHDAMYWYRQDPGQGLRLIYYSQIVNDFQKGDIAEGYSVSREKKESFPLTVTSAQKNPTAFYLCASKGFNQPQHFGDGTRLSIL.

In its sample, this clonotype was seen a few times. This CDR3 is CASSFNRVSYGTEAFF. The DNA for the CDR3 is TGTGCCAGCAGCTTTAACAGGGTTTCCTATGGCACTGAAGCTTTCTTT. V usage is TRBV7-2 and J usage is TRBJ1-1; D possibly corresponds to TRBD1 (6 bases). The CDR3 runs to 16 residues. V was shortened by 3 bases and J by 4 bases, with 18 bases between the two germline ends. The germline V gene has CDR1 SGHTA and CDR2 FQGNSA.

Of note for this clonotype: Its ends do not fully match the called genes, so a read error is possible. The chain links TRBV2 to TRBJ2-5; 7 bases fit TRBD1. The CDR3 spans 13 residues. Germline loops: CDR1 SNHLY, CDR2 FYNNEI. As DNA, the CDR3 is TGTGCCAGCTCACCAGACAGGGTAGAGACCCGGTACTTC. Translating gives CASSPDRVETRYF.

The gene calls are TRBV29-1 and TRBJ1-1; D is uncertain. CDR1 and CDR2 (germline): SQVTM, ANQGSEA. This CDR3 is built from 10 residues. V was clipped by 7 bases and J by 1 base, with 4 bases between them. The CDR3 sequence is CSAQNTEAFF. DNA of the CDR3: TGCAGCGCCCAGAACACTGAAGCTTTCTTT.

This clonotype has a single count. The chain is built from TRBV11-1 and TRBJ1-6; D remains unclear. The V and J ends lost 4 bases and 10 bases respectively, with 11 bases between them. This CDR3 is built from 13 residues. CDR1 SGHAT and CDR2 FQDESV come from the germline V gene (reference sequence). Here the CDR3 reads CASSYGLQSPLHF. The CDR3 nucleotides are TGTGCCAGCAGCTACGGGTTGCAGTCACCCCTCCACTTT.

In this sample, this clonotype turned up a few times. Germline is not matched at one junction end, which may reflect a read error. V usage is TRBV7-2 and J usage is TRBJ2-7, with 7 bases lining up with TRBD2. The CDR3 has 13 residues. The germline CDR1 and CDR2 sequences are SGHTA and FQGNSA. The CDR3 DNA follows: TGTGCCAGCAGGTTAGGTAGCGGGTACGAGCAGTACTTC. Protein product: CASRLGSGYEQYF.

The V gene is TRBV5-1, the J gene TRBJ2-7; no clear D. Looked up from germline, CDR1 is SGHRS and CDR2 is YFSETQ. The CDR3 is made up of 14 amino acids. Trimming took 4 bases from V and 1 from J, leaving 12 bases between them. The CDR3 protein is CASSGVPSSYEQYF. The CDR3 region has the DNA TGCGCCAGCAGCGGCGTTCCTTCGTCCTACGAGCAGTACTTC.

This clonotype showed up many times. The rearrangement links TRBV28 to TRBJ1-2, with a tentative D call TRBD1 (5 bases). CDR1 and CDR2 from the germline V gene are MDHEN and SYDVKM. Trimming stripped 2 bases from V and 4 bases from J, with 17 bases between. This CDR3 region has 16 residues. CDR3 in amino acids: CASSLLIWTSSYGYTF. The CDR3 DNA reads TGTGCCAGCAGTTTACTTATATGGACATCGTCCTATGGCTACACCTTC.

This clonotype was counted only a few times. V usage is TRBV7-6 and J usage is TRBJ2-2; 9 nucleotides line up with TRBD1. Germline V gene lookup returns CDR1 SGHVS and CDR2 FNYEAQ. V trimming: 1 base; J trimming: 0 bases; junction bases outside the gene matches: 3. This CDR3 comprises 17 residues. As DNA, the CDR3 is TGTGCCAGCAGCTTAGTCCGGACAGGGGCGAACACCGGGGAGCTGTTTTTT. Its protein product is CASSLVRTGANTGELFF.

This clonotype was observed a handful of times. V and J are TRBV20-1 and TRBJ2-7, with D perhaps matching TRBD1 (6 bases). CDR3 length: 13 amino acids. The V gene lost 5 bases and the J gene lost 0 bases, with 11 bases spanning the gap. Germline V CDR1 and CDR2: DFQATT, SNEGSKA (reference sequence). DNA for the CDR3: TGCAGTGCTTCACCGGACAGCTCCTACGAGCAGTACTTC. This gives the protein CSASPDSSYEQYF.

The CDR3 coding sequence is TGCAGTGCAACGAGGGGACAACCCAATCAGCCCCAGCATTTT. It translates to CSATRGQPNQPQHF. The V call is TRBV20-1, the J call TRBJ1-5, with a tentative D call TRBD1 (6 bases). Between the trimmed V and J ends, which lost 6 bases and 3 bases, there was a span of 15 bases. This CDR3 contains 14 residues. Germline values: CDR1 DFQATT, CDR2 SNEGSKA (reference sequence).

This clonotype was recorded a few times. This chain uses TRBV28 with TRBJ1-5; possible D gene TRBD1, 5 bases. CDR1 and CDR2 (germline): MDHEN, SYDVKM. CDR3 length equals 16 residues. V lost 3 bases to trimming and J lost 3 bases, with 15 bases between them. The CDR3 DNA reads TGTGCCAGCAGTTTTCAAAGGGGTAGGATCAATCAGCCCCAGCATTTT. Translation gives CASSFQRGRINQPQHF.

This clonotype was seen repeatedly, ten times or more. V usage is TRBV30 and J usage is TRBJ2-7, with D possibly being TRBD1 (5 bases). V lost 5 bases and J 3 bases, leaving 8 bases between the germline ends. This CDR3 comprises 11 residues. CDR1 GTSNPN and CDR2 SVGIG come from the germline V gene (reference sequence). CDR3 loop: CAWDRDYEQYF. DNA of the CDR3: TGTGCCTGGGACAGAGACTACGAGCAGTACTTC.

This clonotype appeared many times. The chain uses TRBV2 and TRBJ2-7; 14 positions agree with TRBD2. CDR3 size: 16 residues. The germline V gene has CDR1 SNHLY and CDR2 FYNNEI. Trimming removed 4 bases from V and 5 bases from J; junction bases left unmatched: 7. CDR3 amino acids: CASSGTSGRSNNEQYF. The CDR3 coding sequence is TGTGCCAGCAGTGGGACTAGCGGGAGGAGTAATAACGAGCAGTACTTC.

This clonotype was seen only a few times. The chain is built from TRBV29-1 and TRBJ2-7, with 9 bases that match TRBD2. The J segment lost 2 bases and the V segment lost 7 bases, leaving 6 bases of the junction unmatched. Germline CDR1 and CDR2: SQVTM and ANQGSEA. The CDR3 runs 13 residues. The CDR3 nucleotides read TGCAGCGCTAGACTAGCGGTGGCCTACGAGCAGTACTTC. This codes for CSARLAVAYEQYF.

This chain links TRBV5-1 with TRBJ2-7; possibly TRBD1 or TRBD2 for D (5 bases each). This CDR3 is built from 14 residues. Germline V gene sequence: CDR1 SGHRS, CDR2 YFSETQ. Trimming cost V 0 bases and J 5 bases, with 12 bases left between them. The CDR3 here is CASSLVAGSNEQYF. The CDR3 DNA reads TGCGCCAGCAGCTTGGTGGCAGGGAGCAACGAGCAGTACTTC.

This clonotype was recorded at least ten times. The chain joins TRBV28 to TRBJ1-2; D is unresolved. The V gene lost 5 bases and the J gene lost 4 bases, with 14 bases spanning the gap. The CDR3 is made up of 14 amino acids. The germline V gene has CDR1 MDHEN and CDR2 SYDVKM. Here the CDR3 reads CASSAETISYGYTF. CDR3 in DNA: TGTGCCAGCAGTGCCGAGACAATTTCCTATGGCTACACCTTC.

This clonotype was counted many times. V and J are TRBV7-2 and TRBJ1-1; 8 positions agree with TRBD1. The J segment lost 1 base and the V segment lost 5 bases, leaving 6 bases of the junction unmatched. The CDR3 covers 15 residues. CDR1 and CDR2 from the germline V gene are SGHTA and FQGNSA. CDR3 sequence reads: CASSPTGAENTEAFF. The CDR3 DNA reads TGTGCCAGCAGCCCGACAGGGGCTGAGAACACTGAAGCTTTCTTT.

V gene TRBV5-6 combines with J gene TRBJ2-5; 8 bases are shared with TRBD2. The germline CDR1 and CDR2 sequences are SGHDT and YYEEEE. V shed 2 bases, J shed 2 bases, and the junction held 8 bases outside the gene matches. The CDR3 has 16 amino acids. The DNA of the CDR3 is TGTGCCAGCAGCTTATTAGCGGGAAAGGTGCAAGAGACCCAGTACTTC. It yields the protein CASSLLAGKVQETQYF.